This is a list of T cell receptor beta chains from one sample in a study of Graves' ophthalmopathy and Graves' hyperthyroidism. TCRdb ran MiXCR on the multiplex PCR reads and lists one entry per CDR3 protein. This sample has 450,000 to 600,000 distinct CDR3 sequences; under 40% occur once, and the top ten carry over 3.5%. Sequenced material: peripheral blood or thyroid tissue (not recorded which). The receptors derive from an adult man with Graves' hyperthyroidism. Each CDR3 is given with its conserved first and last residue. The D gene is left open where the match is weak. The size of a clone is reported for some rows only, either as once, few or many, or as a class for expanded clones.

d_call: NA; clone_size: many; v_call: TRBV15; j_call: TRBJ1-1; cdr3_nt: TGTGCCACCAGTTTACAGGAATTGAACACTGAAGCTTTCTTT; cdr3_aa: CATSLQELNTEAFF
d_call: NA; clone_size: few; v_call: TRBV10-3; j_call: TRBJ2-7; cdr3_nt: TGTGCCATCAGTGAGTCGGGAGACATACCCTACGAGCAGTACTTC; cdr3_aa: CAISESGDIPYEQYF
d_call: TRBD1; clone_size: few; v_call: TRBV10-3; j_call: TRBJ1-1; cdr3_nt: TGTGCCAGCAGTTACTCGGGACAGGGTAAACGGAACACTGAAGCTTTCTTT; cdr3_aa: CASSYSGQGKRNTEAFF
d_call: TRBD1; clone_size: NA; v_call: TRBV7-8; j_call: TRBJ2-7; cdr3_nt: TGTGCCAGCAGCTTTACAGGGGAGAGTGAGCAGTACTTT; cdr3_aa: CASSFTGESEQYF
d_call: NA; clone_size: many; v_call: TRBV20-1; j_call: TRBJ1-4; cdr3_nt: TGCAGTGCTACCCCAAGTAGGGGTAATGAAAAACTGTTTTTT; cdr3_aa: CSATPSRGNEKLFF
d_call: NA; clone_size: many; v_call: TRBV5-8; j_call: TRBJ1-1; cdr3_nt: TGTGCCAGCAATACAGGGTATCAAACTGAAGCTTTCTTT; cdr3_aa: CASNTGYQTEAFF
d_call: TRBD2; clone_size: NA; v_call: TRBV9; j_call: TRBJ2-2; cdr3_nt: TGTGCCAGCAGCGTTTCTAGCGGGGGGGCCGGGGAGCTGTTTTTT; cdr3_aa: CASSVSSGGAGELFF
d_call: TRBD1; clone_size: NA; v_call: TRBV4-1; j_call: TRBJ1-2; cdr3_nt: TGCGCCAGCAGCCAAGTAATTAAGGGACAGCTGACTAACTATGGCTACACCTTC; cdr3_aa: CASSQVIKGQLTNYGYTF
d_call: NA; clone_size: few; v_call: TRBV6-1; j_call: TRBJ1-1; cdr3_nt: TGTGCCAGCAGTGACGGTTCCCGGACAGCAAACACTGAAGCTTTCTTT; cdr3_aa: CASSDGSRTANTEAFF
d_call: TRBD2; clone_size: NA; v_call: TRBV24-1; j_call: TRBJ2-3; cdr3_nt: TGTGCCAGCAGCGAGCGGGAGGGGTTAGATACGCAGTATTTT; cdr3_aa: CASSEREGLDTQYF
d_call: NA; clone_size: many; v_call: TRBV5-1; j_call: TRBJ2-7; cdr3_nt: TGCGCCAGCAGCTTGGCCCCAGGGTATGGCTACGAGCAGTACTTC; cdr3_aa: CASSLAPGYGYEQYF
d_call: NA; clone_size: many; v_call: TRBV11-3; j_call: TRBJ1-2; cdr3_nt: TGTGCCAGCAGCTCCCTCGCCGGGAGGAGCTATGGCTACACCTTC; cdr3_aa: CASSSLAGRSYGYTF
d_call: TRBD1; clone_size: few; v_call: TRBV2; j_call: TRBJ1-1; cdr3_nt: TGTGCCAGCAGCGCAAGGACAGGTCCTTACACTGAAGCTTTCTTT; cdr3_aa: CASSARTGPYTEAFF
d_call: TRBD1; clone_size: NA; v_call: TRBV5-1; j_call: TRBJ1-1; cdr3_nt: TGCGCCAGCAGCAAACAGGGGGCGCAGCTTGAAGCTTTCTTT; cdr3_aa: CASSKQGAQLEAFF
d_call: TRBD1; clone_size: few; v_call: TRBV15; j_call: TRBJ2-7; cdr3_nt: TGTGCCACCAGCAGCCGGGACAGGGGGGACTACGAGCAGTACTTC; cdr3_aa: CATSSRDRGDYEQYF
d_call: TRBD2; clone_size: NA; v_call: TRBV7-9; j_call: TRBJ2-3; cdr3_nt: TGTGCCAGCAGCCTCTTAGCGGGAGGGCCCACAGATACGCAGTATTTT; cdr3_aa: CASSLLAGGPTDTQYF
d_call: NA; clone_size: NA; v_call: TRBV28; j_call: TRBJ1-6; cdr3_nt: TGTGCCAGCACGACAGGCGGTTACTGGGATTCACCCCTCCACTTT; cdr3_aa: CASTTGGYWDSPLHF
d_call: NA; clone_size: NA; v_call: TRBV7-6; j_call: TRBJ2-7; cdr3_nt: TGTGCTAGACTCCTGAGGTCGGGGCAATCCTACGAGCAGTACTTC; cdr3_aa: CARLLRSGQSYEQYF
d_call: NA; clone_size: many; v_call: TRBV9; j_call: TRBJ1-1; cdr3_nt: TGTGCCAGCAGCGTAGACCCCTACAAGAACACTGAAGCTTTCTTT; cdr3_aa: CASSVDPYKNTEAFF
d_call: TRBD1; clone_size: many; v_call: TRBV20-1; j_call: TRBJ2-7; cdr3_nt: TGCAGTGCTAGTCCCGGGACAGGCTCTCGCGAGCAGTACTTC; cdr3_aa: CSASPGTGSREQYF
d_call: NA; clone_size: many; v_call: TRBV19; j_call: TRBJ1-5; cdr3_nt: TGTGCCAGTAGTTACGGGGGGGCGAGCAATCAGCCCCAGCATTTT; cdr3_aa: CASSYGGASNQPQHF
d_call: TRBD2; clone_size: few; v_call: TRBV12-3/TRBV12-4; j_call: TRBJ2-6; cdr3_nt: TGTGCCAGCAGTTACGCTAGCGGGAAGGAAGTATCTGGGGCCAACGTCCTGACTTTC; cdr3_aa: CASSYASGKEVSGANVLTF
d_call: TRBD1; clone_size: many; v_call: TRBV5-1; j_call: TRBJ2-5; cdr3_nt: TGCGCCAGCAGCCCCCAGGGGGCTCGGGAGACCCAGTACTTC; cdr3_aa: CASSPQGARETQYF
d_call: NA; clone_size: many; v_call: TRBV7-9; j_call: TRBJ2-5; cdr3_nt: TGTGCCAGCAGCTTAAGGGCGGGGTTGGAGACCCAGTACTTC; cdr3_aa: CASSLRAGLETQYF